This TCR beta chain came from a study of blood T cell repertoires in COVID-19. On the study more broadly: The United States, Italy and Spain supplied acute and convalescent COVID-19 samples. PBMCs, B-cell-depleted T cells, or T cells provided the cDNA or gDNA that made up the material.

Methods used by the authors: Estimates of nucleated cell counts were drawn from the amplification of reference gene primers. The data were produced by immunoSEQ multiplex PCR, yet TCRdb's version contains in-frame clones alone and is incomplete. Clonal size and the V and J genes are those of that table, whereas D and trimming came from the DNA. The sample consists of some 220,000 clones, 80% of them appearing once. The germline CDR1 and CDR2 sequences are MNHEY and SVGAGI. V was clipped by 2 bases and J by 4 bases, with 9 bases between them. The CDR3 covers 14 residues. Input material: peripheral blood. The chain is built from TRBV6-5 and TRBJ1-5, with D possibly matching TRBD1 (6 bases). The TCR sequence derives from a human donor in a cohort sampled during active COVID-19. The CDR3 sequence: CASSYTTGNQPQHF. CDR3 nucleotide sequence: TGTGCCAGCAGTTACACGACAGGAAATCAGCCCCAGCATTTT.